A selection of T cell receptor beta chains follows, all from one sample in a study of cytomegalovirus exposure and HLA in healthy donors. TCRdb's table, derived via immunoSEQ multiplex PCR, lists solely in-frame clones and lacks some. The sample carries 250,000 to 400,000 clones, approximately 85% recorded once. The material sequenced was PBMCs. The receptors shown here come from a man aged 25 to 40 in good health and CMV-seronegative. Each CDR3 is given with its conserved first and last residue. The D gene is left open where the match is weak. Only some rows state a clone size, as once, few, many or a class for expanded clones.

TRBJ1-6 - - TRBV19 CASSIGPTERSPLHF TGTGCCAGTAGTATAGGGCCCACCGAGCGGTCACCCCTCCACTTT
TRBJ2-7 - - TRBV29-1 CSARQLYEQYF TGCAGCGCCAGACAGCTCTACGAGCAGTACTTC
TRBJ2-7 - TRBD1 TRBV7-2 CASSPGTGMSYEQYF TGTGCCAGCAGCCCGGGGACAGGGATGTCCTACGAGCAGTACTTC
TRBJ2-3 - - TRBV6-5 CASTRTLTDTQYF TGTGCCAGCACCCGGACTCTCACAGATACGCAGTATTTT
TRBJ1-2 - - TRBV19 CASSVLTRSADYGYTF TGTGCCAGTAGTGTACTAACCCGGTCAGCGGACTATGGCTACACCTTC
TRBJ2-7 - - TRBV7-9 CASSLGDSLLYEQYF TGTGCCAGCAGCTTAGGTGACAGTTTACTCTACGAGCAGTACTTC
TRBJ2-7 - - TRBV21-1 CASSKEIGQGAYEQYF TGTGCCAGCAGCAAAGAAATAGGACAGGGTGCCTACGAGCAGTACTTC
TRBJ1-1 - - TRBV5-1 CASSLDSMNTEAFF TGCGCCAGCAGTTTGGACTCTATGAACACTGAAGCTTTCTTT
TRBJ1-3 - - TRBV5-5 CASSPGHLNSGNTIYF TGTGCCAGCAGCCCCGGACATCTGAACTCTGGAAACACCATATATTTT
TRBJ1-4 once TRBD1 TRBV7-9 CASRRQGADNEKLFF TGTGCCAGCAGACGACAGGGGGCTGATAATGAAAAACTGTTTTTT
TRBJ2-7 - TRBD1 TRBV19 CASSTSSPGTGRAYEQYF TGTGCCAGTAGTACGAGCTCACCTGGGACAGGGAGGGCCTACGAGCAGTACTTC
TRBJ2-5 - - TRBV4-1 CASSHLGVATQYF TGCGCCAGCAGCCATCTAGGAGTGGCGACCCAGTACTTC
TRBJ2-2 - TRBD1 TRBV7-6 CASSQDRGSGGELFF TGTGCCAGCAGCCAAGACAGGGGGTCGGGCGGGGAGCTGTTTTTT
TRBJ2-4 - - TRBV21-1 CASSKGGTGDTKNIQYF TGTGCCAGCAGCAAAGGGGGGACAGGGGATACCAAAAACATTCAGTACTTC
TRBJ2-7 - TRBD1 TRBV10-3 CATKADRGGEQYF TGTGCCACCAAAGCGGACAGGGGCGGCGAGCAGTACTTC
TRBJ1-4 once TRBD1 TRBV6-1 CASIHRGPNEKLFF TGTGCCAGCATTCACAGGGGGCCTAATGAAAAACTGTTTTTT
TRBJ2-5 - TRBD2 TRBV2 CASSRRRTSGEETQYF TGTGCCAGCAGCCGAAGACGGACTAGCGGGGAAGAGACCCAGTACTTC
TRBJ1-2 - TRBD1 TRBV6-1 CASSDPHRTGGAGGYTF TGTGCCAGCAGTGATCCACATCGGACAGGGGGCGCGGGTGGCTACACCTTC
TRBJ2-1 - - TRBV19 CASSSSPPRLGPKSRNEQFF TGTGCCAGTAGTTCAAGCCCGCCTCGACTAGGACCTAAATCCAGAAATGAGCAGTTCTTC
TRBJ1-3 - - TRBV19 CASSIWASLSGNTIYF TGTGCCAGTAGTATTTGGGCCAGTCTCTCTGGAAACACCATATATTTT
TRBJ1-6 - - TRBV7-9 CASSRDSNNSPLHF TGTGCCAGCAGCCGGGACTCTAATAATTCACCCCTCCACTTT
TRBJ1-2 - - TRBV6-1 CASSDRPGGNYGYTF TGTGCCAGCAGTGACAGGCCGGGGGGGAACTATGGCTACACCTTC
TRBJ2-5 - TRBD2 TRBV5-1 CASRQTSGGVPETQYF TGCGCCAGCAGGCAAACTAGCGGGGGGGTGCCGGAGACCCAGTACTTC
TRBJ2-3 - - TRBV15 CATSRDLGGRRDTQYF TGTGCCACCAGCAGAGATCTCGGGGGGCGCAGAGATACGCAGTATTTT
TRBJ1-5 - TRBD1 TRBV6-1 CASRGGTDQPQHF TGTGCCAGCAGAGGGGGGACAGATCAGCCCCAGCATTTT
TRBJ1-2 - TRBD1 TRBV30 CAWSLGQGAWYGYTF TGTGCCTGGAGCCTCGGACAGGGGGCCTGGTATGGCTACACCTTC
TRBJ1-2 - TRBD1 TRBV5-1 CASSLEGAYYGYTF TGCGCCAGCAGCTTGGAGGGGGCGTACTATGGCTACACCTTC
TRBJ2-7 - TRBD1 TRBV29-1 CSVEDQRGTGGYEQYF TGCAGCGTTGAAGATCAACGCGGGACAGGGGGCTACGAGCAGTACTTC
TRBJ2-5 - - TRBV18 CASSPREQETQYF TGTGCCAGCTCACCACGGGAGCAAGAGACCCAGTACTTC
TRBJ2-7 - - TRBV7-9 CASSLDPSYEQYF TGTGCCAGCAGCTTAGACCCTAGCTACGAGCAGTACTTC
TRBJ2-3 - - TRBV5-1 CASSGWTASTDTQYF TGCGCCAGCAGCGGGTGGACAGCCAGCACAGATACGCAGTATTTT
TRBJ2-2 - TRBD2 TRBV7-2 CASSLERGGPRSGELFF TGTGCCAGCAGCTTAGAACGCGGGGGACCCCGGAGCGGGGAGCTGTTTTTT
TRBJ1-2 once TRBD1 TRBV27 CASRPTGVGYGYTF TGTGCCAGCAGGCCGACAGGGGTTGGCTATGGCTACACCTTC
TRBJ1-5 few - TRBV7-8 CASSFTDTNQPQHF TGTGCCAGCAGCTTTACGGACACCAATCAGCCCCAGCATTTT
TRBJ2-7 - - TRBV7-9 CASSLVAPADEQYF TGTGCCAGCAGCTTAGTAGCCCCTGCGGACGAGCAGTACTTC
TRBJ2-7 - - TRBV5-8 CASSRGLYEQYF TGTGCCAGCAGCCGGGGACTCTACGAGCAGTACTTC
TRBJ1-3 - - TRBV7-9 CASSFGLQEINSGNTIYF TGTGCCAGCAGCTTTGGTTTACAGGAGATAAACTCTGGAAACACCATATATTTT
TRBJ1-5 - TRBD1 TRBV9 CASSVGLGGADQPQHF TGTGCCAGCAGCGTAGGACTAGGGGGCGCCGATCAGCCCCAGCATTTT